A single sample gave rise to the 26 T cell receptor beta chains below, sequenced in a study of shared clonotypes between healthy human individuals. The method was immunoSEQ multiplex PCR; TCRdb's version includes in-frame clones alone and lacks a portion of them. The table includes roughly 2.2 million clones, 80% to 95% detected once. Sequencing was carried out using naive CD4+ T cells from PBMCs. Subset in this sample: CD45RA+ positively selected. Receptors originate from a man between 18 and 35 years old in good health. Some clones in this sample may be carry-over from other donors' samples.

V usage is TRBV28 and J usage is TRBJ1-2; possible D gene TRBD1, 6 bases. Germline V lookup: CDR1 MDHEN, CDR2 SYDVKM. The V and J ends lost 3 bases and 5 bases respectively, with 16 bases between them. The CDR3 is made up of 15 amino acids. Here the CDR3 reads CASSFGQGLLYGYTF. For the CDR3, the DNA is TGTGCCAGCAGTTTTGGTCAGGGGCTTTTGTATGGCTACACCTTC.

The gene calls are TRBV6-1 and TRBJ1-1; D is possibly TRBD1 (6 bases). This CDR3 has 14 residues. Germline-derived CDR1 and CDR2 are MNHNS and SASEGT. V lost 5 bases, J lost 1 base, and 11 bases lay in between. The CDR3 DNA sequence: TGTGCCAGCAGTCCGTGGACAGAGAACACTGAAGCTTTCTTT. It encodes CASSPWTENTEAFF.

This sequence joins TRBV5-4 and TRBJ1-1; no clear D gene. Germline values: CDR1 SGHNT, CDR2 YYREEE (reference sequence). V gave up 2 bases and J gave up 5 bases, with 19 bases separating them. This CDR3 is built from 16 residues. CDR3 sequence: CASSLPQITHRTEAFF. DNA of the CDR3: TGTGCCAGCAGCTTACCGCAAATTACCCACCGGACTGAAGCTTTCTTT.

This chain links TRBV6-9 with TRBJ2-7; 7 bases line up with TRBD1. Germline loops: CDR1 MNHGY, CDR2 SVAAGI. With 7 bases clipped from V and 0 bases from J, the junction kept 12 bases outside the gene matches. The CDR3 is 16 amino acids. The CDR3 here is CASTLNDRTGSYEQYF. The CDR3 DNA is TGTGCCAGCACTTTGAACGACAGGACAGGCTCCTACGAGCAGTACTTC.

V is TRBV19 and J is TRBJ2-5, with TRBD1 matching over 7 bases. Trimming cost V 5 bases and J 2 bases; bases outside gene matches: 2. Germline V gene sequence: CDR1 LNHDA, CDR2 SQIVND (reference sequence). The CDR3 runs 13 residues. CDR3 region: CASSPGQQETQYF. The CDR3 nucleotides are TGTGCCAGTAGTCCGGGACAGCAAGAGACCCAGTACTTC.

CDR3 loop: CASNSGKRSYEQYF. The CDR3 bases are TGCGCCAGTAATAGCGGGAAAAGGTCCTACGAGCAGTACTTC. The chain is built from TRBV5-1 and TRBJ2-7; TRBD2 aligns across 8 bases. CDR1 SGHRS and CDR2 YFSETQ come from the germline V gene. V was clipped by 8 bases and J by 1 base; unmatched bases: 8. This CDR3 has 14 residues.

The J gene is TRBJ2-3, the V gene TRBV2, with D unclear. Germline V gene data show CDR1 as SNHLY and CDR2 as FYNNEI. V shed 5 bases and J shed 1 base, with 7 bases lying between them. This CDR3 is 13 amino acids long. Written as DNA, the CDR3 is TGTGCCAGCAGTATTATTGGCACAGATACGCAGTATTTT. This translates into CASSIIGTDTQYF.

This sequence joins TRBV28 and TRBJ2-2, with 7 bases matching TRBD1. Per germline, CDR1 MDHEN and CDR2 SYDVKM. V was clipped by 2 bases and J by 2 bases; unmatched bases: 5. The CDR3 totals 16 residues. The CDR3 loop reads CASSLVTGVNTGELFF. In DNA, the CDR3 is TGTGCCAGCAGTTTAGTCACAGGGGTTAACACCGGGGAGCTGTTTTTT.

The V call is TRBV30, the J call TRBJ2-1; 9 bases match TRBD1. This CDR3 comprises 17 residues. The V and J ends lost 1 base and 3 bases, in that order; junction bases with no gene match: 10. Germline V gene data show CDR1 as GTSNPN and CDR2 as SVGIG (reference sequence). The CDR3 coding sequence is TGTGCCTGGAGTGCGTGGACCGCGGGACAGGGCTACAATGAGCAGTTCTTC. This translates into CAWSAWTAGQGYNEQFF.

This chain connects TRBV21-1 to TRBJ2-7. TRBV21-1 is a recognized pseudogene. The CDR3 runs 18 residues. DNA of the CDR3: TGTGCCAGCAGCTGCCTAGGGCCGCGGAGCGACGACTCCTACGAGCAGTACTTC. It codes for CASSCLGPRSDDSYEQYF.

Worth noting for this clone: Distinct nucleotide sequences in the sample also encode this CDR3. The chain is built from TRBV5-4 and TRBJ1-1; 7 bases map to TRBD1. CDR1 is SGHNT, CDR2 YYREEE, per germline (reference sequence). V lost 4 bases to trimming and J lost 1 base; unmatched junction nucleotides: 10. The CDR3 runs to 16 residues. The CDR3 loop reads CASSLLTGEQNTEAFF. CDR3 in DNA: TGTGCCAGCAGCCTCCTTACAGGGGAACAGAACACTGAAGCTTTCTTT.

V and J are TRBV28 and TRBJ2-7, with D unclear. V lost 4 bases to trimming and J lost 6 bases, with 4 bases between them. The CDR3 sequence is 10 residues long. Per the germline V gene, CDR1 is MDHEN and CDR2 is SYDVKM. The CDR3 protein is CASSSREQYF. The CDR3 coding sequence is TGTGCCAGCAGTTCGCGCGAGCAGTACTTC.

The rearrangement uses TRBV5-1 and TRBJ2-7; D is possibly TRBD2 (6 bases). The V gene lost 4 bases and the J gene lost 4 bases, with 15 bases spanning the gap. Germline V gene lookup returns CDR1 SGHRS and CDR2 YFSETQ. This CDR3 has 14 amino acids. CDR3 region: CASSEPSGYYEQYF. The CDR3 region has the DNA TGCGCCAGCAGCGAGCCCAGCGGGTATTACGAGCAGTACTTC. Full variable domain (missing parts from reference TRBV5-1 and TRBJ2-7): KAGVTQTPRYLIKTRGQQVTLSCSPISGHRSVSWYQQTPGQGLQFLFEYFSETQRNKGNFPGRFSGRQFSNSRSEMNVSTLELGDSALYLCASSEPSGYYEQYFGPGTRLTVT.

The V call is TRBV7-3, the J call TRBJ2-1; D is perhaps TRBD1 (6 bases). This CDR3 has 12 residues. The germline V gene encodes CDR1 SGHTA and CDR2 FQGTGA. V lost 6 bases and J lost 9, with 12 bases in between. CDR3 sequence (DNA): TGTGCCAGCAGTTACAGGGACGGTGAGCAGTTCTTC. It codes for CASSYRDGEQFF.

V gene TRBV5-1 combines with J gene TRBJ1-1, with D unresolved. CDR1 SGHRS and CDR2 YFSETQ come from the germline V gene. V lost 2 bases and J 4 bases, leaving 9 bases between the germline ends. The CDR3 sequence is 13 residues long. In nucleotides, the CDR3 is TGCGCCAGCAGCTTACGAGCGATCACTGAAGCTTTCTTT. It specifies CASSLRAITEAFF.

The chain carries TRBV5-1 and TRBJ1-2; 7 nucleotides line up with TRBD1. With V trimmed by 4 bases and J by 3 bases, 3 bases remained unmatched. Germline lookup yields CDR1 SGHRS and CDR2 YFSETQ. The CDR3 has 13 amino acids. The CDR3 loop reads CASSNQGDYGYTF. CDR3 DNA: TGCGCCAGCAGCAACCAGGGGGACTATGGCTACACCTTC.

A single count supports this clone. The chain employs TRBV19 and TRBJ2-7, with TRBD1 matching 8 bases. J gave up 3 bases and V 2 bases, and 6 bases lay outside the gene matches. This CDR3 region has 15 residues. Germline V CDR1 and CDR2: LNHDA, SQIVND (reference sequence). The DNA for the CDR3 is TGTGCCAGTAGTATACCAGGGGGCAGAAACTACGAGCAGTACTTC. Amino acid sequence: CASSIPGGRNYEQYF.

The CDR3 bases are TGTGCCAGCAGTTTACTCCTCGACAGGTCTGGAAACACCATATATTTT. This codes for CASSLLLDRSGNTIYF. The J gene is TRBJ1-3, the V gene TRBV28; tentative D call: TRBD1 (6 bases). Germline V gene sequence: CDR1 MDHEN, CDR2 SYDVKM. The CDR3 contains 16 residues. The ends were cut back, 2 bases at V and 1 base at J, with 12 bases in the middle. Full variable domain (rest looked up from reference TRBV28 and TRBJ1-3): DVKVTQSSRYLVKRTGEKVFLECVQDMDHENMFWYRQDPGLGLRLIYFSYDVKMKEKGDIPEGYSVSREKKERFSLILESASTNQTSMYLCASSLLLDRSGNTIYFGEGSWLTVV.

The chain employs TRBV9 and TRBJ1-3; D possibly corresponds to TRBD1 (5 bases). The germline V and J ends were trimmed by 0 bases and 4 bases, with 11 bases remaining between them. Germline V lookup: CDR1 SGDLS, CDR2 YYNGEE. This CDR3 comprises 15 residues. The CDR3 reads CASSVAGGDGNTIYF. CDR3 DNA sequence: TGTGCCAGCAGCGTAGCTGGGGGGGACGGAAACACCATATATTTT.

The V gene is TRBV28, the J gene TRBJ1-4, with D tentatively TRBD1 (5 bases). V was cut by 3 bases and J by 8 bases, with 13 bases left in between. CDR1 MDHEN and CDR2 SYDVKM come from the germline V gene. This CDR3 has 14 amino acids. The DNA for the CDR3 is TGTGCCAGCAGTTTGTTGCAGGGTTGGGAAAAACTGTTTTTT. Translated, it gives CASSLLQGWEKLFF.

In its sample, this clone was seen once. The CDR3 is CASRDGQGGVYGYTF. DNA of the CDR3: TGTGCCAGCAGGGATGGACAGGGAGGCGTCTATGGCTACACCTTC. This chain links TRBV6-1 with TRBJ1-2; 8 bases match TRBD1. Germline-derived CDR1 and CDR2 are MNHNS and SASEGT. The junction had 10 bases not matched to a gene; V was cut back by 6 bases and J by 4 bases. The CDR3 is 15 residues long.

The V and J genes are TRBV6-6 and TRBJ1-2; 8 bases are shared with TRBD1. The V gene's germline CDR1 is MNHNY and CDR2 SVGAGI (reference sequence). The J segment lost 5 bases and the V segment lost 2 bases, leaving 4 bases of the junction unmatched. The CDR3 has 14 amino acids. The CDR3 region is CASSYDTGGYGYTF. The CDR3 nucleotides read TGTGCCAGCAGTTACGATACAGGGGGGTATGGCTACACCTTC.

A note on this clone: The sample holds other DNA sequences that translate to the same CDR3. Here the CDR3 DNA reads TGTGCCAGCAGCTTAGGCCAGTCCTACGAGCAGTACTTC. It is translated as CASSLGQSYEQYF. The V call is TRBV5-4, the J call TRBJ2-7; D ambiguous. With 2 bases removed from V and 1 base from J, the gap between germline ends came to 7 bases. Germline values: CDR1 SGHNT, CDR2 YYREEE (reference sequence). The CDR3 covers 13 residues.

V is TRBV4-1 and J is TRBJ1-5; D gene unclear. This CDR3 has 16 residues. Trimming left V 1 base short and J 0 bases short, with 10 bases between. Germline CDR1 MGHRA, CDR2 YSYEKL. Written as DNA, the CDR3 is TGCGCCAGCAGCCAAGGCACAGCTTATAGCAATCAGCCCCAGCATTTT. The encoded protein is CASSQGTAYSNQPQHF.

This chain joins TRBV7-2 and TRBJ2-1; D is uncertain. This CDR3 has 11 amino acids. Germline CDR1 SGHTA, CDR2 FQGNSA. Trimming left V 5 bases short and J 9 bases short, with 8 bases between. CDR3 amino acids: CASSQSSEQFF. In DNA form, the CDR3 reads TGTGCCAGCAGCCAAAGTAGTGAGCAGTTCTTC.

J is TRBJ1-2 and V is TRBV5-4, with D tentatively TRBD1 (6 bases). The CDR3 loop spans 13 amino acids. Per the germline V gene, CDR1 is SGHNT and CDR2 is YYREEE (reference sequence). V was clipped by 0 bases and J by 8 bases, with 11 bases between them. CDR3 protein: CASSLETGNGYTF. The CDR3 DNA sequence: TGTGCCAGCAGCTTGGAAACAGGGAACGGCTACACCTTC.